These T cell receptor beta chains were read from a single sample in a study of regulatory T cells in long-lasting Graves disease. TCRdb re-derived calls from the multiplex PCR reads in MiXCR, one entry per CDR3 protein. The sample includes roughly 700,000 distinct CDR3 sequences, 25% to 35% of them seen just once. The specimen comprised peripheral blood mononuclear cells (PBMCs), sampled when the disease was refractory, from a patient treated with antithyroid drugs. These receptors were obtained from a female donor with Graves disease. Both conserved end residues are trimmed from each CDR3. A D gene is named only where the DNA matches it firmly. The size of a clone is reported for some rows only, either as once, few or many, or as a class for expanded clones.

clone_size	v_call	d_call	j_call	cdr3_aa
many	TRBV15	.	TRBJ2-5	ATSRETGVGETQY
.	TRBV20-1	.	TRBJ1-6	SARFTGNSPLH
.	TRBV19	.	TRBJ1-1	ASSISGALNTEAF
many	TRBV5-1	.	TRBJ1-3	ASSLEGSGNTIY
.	TRBV19	TRBD2	TRBJ2-7	ASRPSASGSPYEQY
.	TRBV19	.	TRBJ1-1	ASSIYSEFTEAF
.	TRBV20-1	.	TRBJ1-2	SARIGHGYT
.	TRBV20-1	.	TRBJ2-7	SARSQGKYEQY
.	TRBV18	.	TRBJ2-7	ASSSDLAYEQY
.	TRBV6-4	TRBD1	TRBJ1-2	ASSYRGIGYGYT
.	TRBV13	TRBD2	TRBJ2-7	ASSLVSAGGVSLGYEQY
.	TRBV6-1	.	TRBJ1-2	AIRGFGNYGYT
many	TRBV28	.	TRBJ1-5	ASRDGGARQPQH
.	TRBV12-3/TRBV12-4	TRBD1	TRBJ2-2	ASSLSGQGGRGELF
.	TRBV5-4	TRBD2	TRBJ2-1	ASSLATGEGQF
many	TRBV11-2	.	TRBJ2-5	ASSSRWETQY
many	TRBV10-3	.	TRBJ1-2	AIRALGGLGGYT
once	TRBV6-1	.	TRBJ1-5	ASRGRGRNQPQH
few	TRBV19	.	TRBJ1-2	ASSIESGYT
many	TRBV12-3/TRBV12-4	.	TRBJ1-2	ASTLEVRGGGYT
few	TRBV7-6	TRBD2	TRBJ2-7	ASSPWEREPAYEQY
.	TRBV12-3/TRBV12-4	TRBD2	TRBJ2-5	ASSFPLGAGANKETQY
few	TRBV10-2	.	TRBJ1-1	ASSDRGGEGTEAF
few	TRBV5-1	TRBD1	TRBJ1-4	ASSLAGTGVSANEKLF
.	TRBV15	.	TRBJ2-4	ATSRESDTSKNIQY
few	TRBV30	.	TRBJ1-2	AWRGSGGAHGYT
few	TRBV7-9	.	TRBJ1-1	ASTSPWISVRGTEAF
.	TRBV19	TRBD1	TRBJ1-2	ASSPRTGVHYGYT
.	TRBV5-1	TRBD1	TRBJ1-5	ASSLQDRGSQPQH
many	TRBV3-1	.	TRBJ2-7	ASSQGLSYEQY
few	TRBV5-5	TRBD1	TRBJ2-2	ASSFRDRGFTGELF
.	TRBV20-1	.	TRBJ2-5	SAPALGGKETQY
many	TRBV11-2	TRBD2	TRBJ2-7	ASSWGLAGGLGEQY
few	TRBV20-1	.	TRBJ1-6	SARDPKGGNNSPLH
few	TRBV30	.	TRBJ1-1	AWTPGAEGTEAF
.	TRBV19	.	TRBJ1-5	ASSDSGTHNQPQH
few	TRBV30	.	TRBJ1-2	AWSSRELLDYGYT
.	TRBV20-1	TRBD2	TRBJ2-4	SATGLAELAKNIQY
.	TRBV20-1	.	TRBJ1-2	SARDLGEGYT
many	TRBV2	TRBD2	TRBJ2-7	ASSLLSGRDAYEQY
.	TRBV6-1	.	TRBJ1-2	ASSDRVSGGYT
.	TRBV18	.	TRBJ1-5	ASSRGRAVNQPQH